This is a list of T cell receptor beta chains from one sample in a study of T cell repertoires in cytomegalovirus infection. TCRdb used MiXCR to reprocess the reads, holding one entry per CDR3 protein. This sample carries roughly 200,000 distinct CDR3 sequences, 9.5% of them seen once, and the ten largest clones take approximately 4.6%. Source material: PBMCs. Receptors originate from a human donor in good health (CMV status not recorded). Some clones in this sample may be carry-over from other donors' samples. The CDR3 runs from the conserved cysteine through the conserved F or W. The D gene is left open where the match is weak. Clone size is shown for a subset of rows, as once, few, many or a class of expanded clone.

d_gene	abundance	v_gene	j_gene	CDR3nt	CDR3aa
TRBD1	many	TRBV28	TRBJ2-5	TGTGCCAGCAGTCTATGGACAGGGTCTCAAGAGACCCAGTACTTC	CASSLWTGSQETQYF
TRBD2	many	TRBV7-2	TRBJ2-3	TGTGCCAGCAGCAAACGAGGACTAGCGGGCACAGATACGCAGTATTTT	CASSKRGLAGTDTQYF
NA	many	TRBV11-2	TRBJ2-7	TGTGCCAGCAGCTTAACAGACTCCTACGAGCAGTACTTC	CASSLTDSYEQYF
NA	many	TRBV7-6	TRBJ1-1	TGTGCCAGCAGCAAACGACAGCAGTATCGAAGGACTGAAGCTTTCTTT	CASSKRQQYRRTEAFF
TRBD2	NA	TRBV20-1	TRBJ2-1	TGCAGTGCTAGTCTTCCGGGCCGCCGACTAGCGAGTGGTAATGAGCAGTTCTTC	CSASLPGRRLASGNEQFF
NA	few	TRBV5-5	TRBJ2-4	TGTGCCAGCAGCTTGTCCGGGACCCCTAGAGCCAAAAACATTCAGTACTTC	CASSLSGTPRAKNIQYF
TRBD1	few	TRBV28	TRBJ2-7	TGTGCCAGCAGTTCCCCCGTCGGGGACAGGGTTTCCTACGAGCAGTACTTC	CASSSPVGDRVSYEQYF
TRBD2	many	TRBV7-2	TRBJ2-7	TGTGCCAGCAGCTACGTAGCGGGAGAAAGCTACGAGCAGTACTTC	CASSYVAGESYEQYF
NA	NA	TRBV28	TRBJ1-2	TGTGCCAGCAGCCCTGTGGGCGAGAACTATGGCTACACCTTC	CASSPVGENYGYTF
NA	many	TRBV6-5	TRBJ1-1	TGTGCCAGCAGTTACACAGGCTACACTGAAGCTTTCTTT	CASSYTGYTEAFF
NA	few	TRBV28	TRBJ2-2	TGTGCCAGCAGTTCCGCCTCGACTAGACGGTCAGCCGGGGAGCTGTTTTTT	CASSSASTRRSAGELFF
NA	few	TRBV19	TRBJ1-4	TGTGCCAGTCAACAGACAACTAATGAAAAACTGTTTTTT	CASQQTTNEKLFF
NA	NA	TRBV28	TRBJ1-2	TGTGCCAGCAGTACAAGGGACCATGGCTACACCTTC	CASSTRDHGYTF
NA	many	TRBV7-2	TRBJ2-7	TGTGCCAGCAGCTTAAATCAGGGCTACGAGCAGTACTTC	CASSLNQGYEQYF
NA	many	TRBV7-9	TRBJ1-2	TGTGCCAGCAGGTCCGGGAGCCAGGACTATGGCTACACCTTC	CASRSGSQDYGYTF
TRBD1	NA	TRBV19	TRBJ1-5	TGTGCCAGTAGTGGTGGCACGGGACAGGGGTCTCCTAGCAATCAGCCCCAGCATTTT	CASSGGTGQGSPSNQPQHF
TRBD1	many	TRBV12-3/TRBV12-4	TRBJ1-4	TGTGCCAGCAGAACCGGGACAGGAGACGAAAAACTGTTTTTT	CASRTGTGDEKLFF
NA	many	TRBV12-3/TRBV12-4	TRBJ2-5	TGTGCCAGCAGTTTAAGTCCGGGGGAGACCCAGTACTTC	CASSLSPGETQYF
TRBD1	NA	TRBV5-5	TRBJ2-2	TGTGCCAGCAGCTGGACAGGGGGCGCTGGCACCGGGGAGCTGTTTTTT	CASSWTGGAGTGELFF
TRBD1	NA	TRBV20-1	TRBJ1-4	TGCAGTGCCCGGCCCCGACTTGAGGGGGCAGGGAGGGAAAAACTGCTTTTT	CSARPRLEGAGREKLLF
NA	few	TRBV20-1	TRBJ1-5	TGCAGTGCTAAAGGGGTGGGCAATCAGCCCCAGCATTTT	CSAKGVGNQPQHF
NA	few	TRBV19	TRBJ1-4	TGTGCCAGTAGTCCTACAGGAGGTTCTAATGAAAAACTGTTTTTT	CASSPTGGSNEKLFF
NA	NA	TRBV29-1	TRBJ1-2	TGCAGCGTCACCCCCAGGCGCGACCCTAACTATGGCTACACCTTC	CSVTPRRDPNYGYTF
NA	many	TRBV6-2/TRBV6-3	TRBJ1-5	TGTGCCAGCAGTTATGGGTCAGGATGGCAGCCCCAGCATTTT	CASSYGSGWQPQHF
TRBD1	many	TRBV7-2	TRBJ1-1	TGTGCCAGCAGCTTACGAGACAGGGGACCGCGGAACACTGAAGCTTTCTTT	CASSLRDRGPRNTEAFF
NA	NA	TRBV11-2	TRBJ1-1	TGTGCCAGCAGCCAACCCTTACAGGGACTCGGAGCTTTCTTT	CASSQPLQGLGAFF
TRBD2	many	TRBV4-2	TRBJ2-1	TGTGCCAGCAGCAAAAGAGAGGCTAGCGGGAGGGAAGTTAATGAGCAGTTCTTC	CASSKREASGREVNEQFF
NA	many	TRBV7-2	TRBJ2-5	TGTGCCAGCAGCACAGACTCAGTTTCGTACCAAGAGACCCAGTACTTC	CASSTDSVSYQETQYF
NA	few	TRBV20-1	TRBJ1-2	TGCAGTGCTATCCCGTCCGGGGTGGGAGGCTACACCTTC	CSAIPSGVGGYTF
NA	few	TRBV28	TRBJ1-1	TGTGCCAGTAGTCGACAGGAAGCTTTCTTT	CASSRQEAFF
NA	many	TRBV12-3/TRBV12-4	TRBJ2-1	TGTGCCAGCAGTTTAGGGACCACCTACAATGAGCAGTTCTTC	CASSLGTTYNEQFF
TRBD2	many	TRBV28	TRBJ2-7	TGTGCCAGCAGGCTCGGGGTAGCGGGCTTCCCCTACGAGCAGTACTTC	CASRLGVAGFPYEQYF
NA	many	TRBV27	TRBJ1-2	TGTGCCAGCACCCCCACAGTATCAACACGAGGCTACACCTTC	CASTPTVSTRGYTF
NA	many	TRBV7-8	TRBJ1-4	TGTGCCAGCGGTTTGACAGCGATTCTCGTCGAAAAACTGTTTTTT	CASGLTAILVEKLFF
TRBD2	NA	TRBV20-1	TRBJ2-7	TGCAGTGCTCCTTCGGCGGGAGTCCGCGAGCAGTACTTC	CSAPSAGVREQYF
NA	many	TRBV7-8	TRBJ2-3	TGTGCCAGCAGCTCCCTCCGGGCCACAGATACGCAGTATTTT	CASSSLRATDTQYF
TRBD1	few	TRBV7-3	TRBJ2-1	TGTGCCAGCAGCTTCACCACCGGGACAGGGTTGAATGAGCAGTTCTTC	CASSFTTGTGLNEQFF
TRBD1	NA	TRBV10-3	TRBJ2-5	TGTGCCATCAGTGAGTACGGACAGGGAATTGAAGAGACCCAGTACTTC	CAISEYGQGIEETQYF
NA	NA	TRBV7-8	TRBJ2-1	TGTGCCAGCAAAAGTCGGGGATACAATGAGCAGTTCTTC	CASKSRGYNEQFF
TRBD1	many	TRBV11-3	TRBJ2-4	TGTGCCAGCAGCCGGACAGGGGGAAACATTCAGTACTTC	CASSRTGGNIQYF
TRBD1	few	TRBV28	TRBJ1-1	TGTGCCAGCAATCCGGGACAGGGAGCCCCTGAAGCTTTCTTT	CASNPGQGAPEAFF
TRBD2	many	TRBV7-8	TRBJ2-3	TGTGCCAGCAGCTTAATGCCTAGCGGGAGTGGAGATACGCAGTATTTT	CASSLMPSGSGDTQYF
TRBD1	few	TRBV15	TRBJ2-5	TGTGCCACCAGCAGAGGGGACAGGGGGCAGGCGGAGACCCAGTACTTC	CATSRGDRGQAETQYF
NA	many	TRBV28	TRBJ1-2	TGTGCCAGCAGTTCCCTTGACAGTAACTATGGCTACACCTTC	CASSSLDSNYGYTF
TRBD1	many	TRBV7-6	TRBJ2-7	TGTGCCAGCAGCCGGACCCGACAGGGCTACGAGCAGTACTTC	CASSRTRQGYEQYF
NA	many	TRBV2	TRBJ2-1	TGTGCCAGCAGTGAATCCGAGAGCTCCTACAATGAGCAGTTCTTC	CASSESESSYNEQFF
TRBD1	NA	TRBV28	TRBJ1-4	TGTGCCAGCAGTTTGGATGCAGGGGGTTTAACTAATGAAAAACTGTTTTTT	CASSLDAGGLTNEKLFF
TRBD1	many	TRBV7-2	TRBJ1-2	TGTGCCAGCAGCTTCTCCCAGGACAGGGTCTATGGCTACACCTTC	CASSFSQDRVYGYTF
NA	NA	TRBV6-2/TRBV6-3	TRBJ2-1	TGTGCCAGCAGTTACTCTCGCGGGGGCCAATACAATGAGCAGTTCTTC	CASSYSRGGQYNEQFF
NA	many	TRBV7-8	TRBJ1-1	TGTGCCAGCAGCCAGAGAGGGATCCACACTGAAGCTTTCTTT	CASSQRGIHTEAFF
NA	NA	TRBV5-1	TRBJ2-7	TGCGCCAGCAGCTCTGGGAGGGCAGGGGGCGAACACGAGCAGTACTTC	CASSSGRAGGEHEQYF
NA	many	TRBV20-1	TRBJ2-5	TGCAGTGCTTCACCAGGGTACCAAGAGACCCAGTACTTC	CSASPGYQETQYF
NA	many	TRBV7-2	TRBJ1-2	TGTGCCAGCAGCTACACTAGCGTTTATGGCTACACCTTC	CASSYTSVYGYTF
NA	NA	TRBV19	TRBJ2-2	TGTGCCAGTAGTATCCAGAGGGAGCTGTTTTTT	CASSIQRELFF
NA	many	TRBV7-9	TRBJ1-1	TGTGCCAGCAGCTTGACTGAAGCTTTCTTT	CASSLTEAFF
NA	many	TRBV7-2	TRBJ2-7	TGTGCCAGCAGCTTTTCCCCAGAGAAATACGAGCAGTACTTC	CASSFSPEKYEQYF
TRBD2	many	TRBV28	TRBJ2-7	TGTGCCAGCAGTCCGGGAGGGCGAGACGAGCAGTACTTC	CASSPGGRDEQYF
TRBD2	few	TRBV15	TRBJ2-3	TGTGCCACCAGCAGAGACACTAGCGGGAGGGGGAATACGCAGTATTTT	CATSRDTSGRGNTQYF